The next 25 T cell receptor beta chains were all read from a single sample in a study of CD4 T cells in relation to SARS-CoV-2 and coronaviruses. This table comes from immunoSEQ multiplex PCR, and its TCRdb copy is limited to in-frame clones, with some not included. This sample has 20,000 or so clones, with around 75% found just once. These TCRs are of unknown antigen specificity. CD4+ T cells from unexposed donors were obtained before the COVID-19 pandemic (2011-2018). The cells were cultured for about ten days before CD4+ T cells were isolated. The source material was CD4+ T cells from PBMCs, cultured in vitro. These receptors were collected from a human donor in good health.

The rearrangement links TRBV25-1 to TRBJ1-1, with D hard to call. This CDR3 has 15 amino acids. Looked up from germline, CDR1 is MGHDK and CDR2 is SYGVNS. The V and J ends lost 6 bases and 1 base respectively, with 15 bases between them. The CDR3 here is CASRPPGGWNTEAFF. CDR3 nucleotides: TGTGCCAGCAGACCGCCGGGAGGGTGGAACACTGAAGCTTTCTTT.

The V call is TRBV9, the J call TRBJ2-7, with TRBD1 matching over 7 bases. CDR1 SGDLS and CDR2 YYNGEE come from the germline V gene. V lost 0 bases to trimming and J lost 7 bases; unmatched junction nucleotides: 7. The CDR3 is 14 amino acids. In DNA form, the CDR3 reads TGTGCCAGCAGCGTAGGCCCGAAACAGGGGGAGCAGTACTTC. The encoded protein is CASSVGPKQGEQYF.

The CDR3 reads CASSPSLVSEGSYGYTF. The CDR3 DNA follows: TGTGCCAGCTCACCATCCCTAGTGTCGGAAGGGAGTTATGGCTACACCTTC. The gene calls are TRBV18 and TRBJ1-2, with no clear D. With 2 bases removed from V and 5 bases from J, the gap between germline ends came to 21 bases. CDR3 length equals 17 residues. CDR1 and CDR2 from the germline V gene are KGHSH and LQKENI. The full variable domain, its missing parts supplied by reference TRBV18 and TRBJ1-2, is NAGVMQNPRHLVRRRGQEARLRCSPMKGHSHVYWYRQLPEEGLKFMVYLQKENIIDESGMPKERFSAEFPKEGPSILRIQQVVRGDSAAYFCASSPSLVSEGSYGYTFGSGTRLTVV.

The chain recombines TRBV10-2 with TRBJ2-5; 9 nucleotides agree with TRBD1. J gave up 4 bases and V 6 bases, and 15 bases lay outside the gene matches. Germline values: CDR1 WSHSY, CDR2 SAAADI. The CDR3 extends over 17 amino acids. The DNA for the CDR3 is TGCGCCAGCAGGGATAATACCGGGACAGGGCATACAGAGACCCAGTACTTC. This encodes CASRDNTGTGHTETQYF.

This clone was found once. The genes are TRBV19 and TRBJ2-1; D is unclear. The germline V gene has CDR1 LNHDA and CDR2 SQIVND (reference sequence). V shed 5 bases and J shed 7 bases, with 6 bases lying between them. CDR3 length: 11 residues. CDR3 protein: CASSSRNEQFF. For the CDR3, the DNA is TGTGCCAGTAGTTCGCGGAATGAGCAGTTCTTC.

The chain links TRBV7-3 to TRBJ2-6; 7 bases are a match to TRBD1. The CDR3 extends over 15 amino acids. CDR1 and CDR2 from the germline V gene are SGHTA and FQGTGA. V lost 2 bases to trimming and J lost 2 bases; unmatched junction nucleotides: 0. CDR3 region: CASSLQGAGANVLTF. CDR3 coding DNA: TGTGCCAGCAGCTTACAGGGGGCTGGGGCCAACGTCCTGACTTTC.

The chain carries TRBV27 and TRBJ2-7; D possibly matches TRBD1 or TRBD2 (5 bases each). V gave up 7 bases and J gave up 3 bases, with 13 bases separating them. Germline CDR1 and CDR2: MNHEY and SMNVEV (reference sequence). The CDR3 has 13 residues. The CDR3 DNA follows: TGTGCCAGCAACAAGACAGCGGACTACGAGCAGTACTTC. This codes for CASNKTADYEQYF.

This chain uses TRBV21-1 with TRBJ2-3; the D segment call TRBD1 is taken from the table without a DNA check. TRBV21-1 is an annotated pseudogene. The CDR3 spans 17 residues. The CDR3 DNA reads TGTGCCAGCAGCAGGGGGCGGCGGAAACAGACGACAGATACGCAGTATTTT. It is translated as CASSRGRRKQTTDTQYF.

This clone was counted once. The V and J genes are TRBV21-1 and TRBJ2-1; TRBD2, the D gene given by the table, was not confirmed from the DNA. TRBV21-1 is tagged as a pseudogene. This CDR3 region has 18 residues. The CDR3, as DNA: TGTGCCAGCAGCACCCGGCCGGTCACCCAGCGGGGGTACAATGAGCAGTTCTTC. This gives the protein CASSTRPVTQRGYNEQFF.

The chain links TRBV14 to TRBJ2-3, with 8 bases fitting TRBD1. Germline V CDR1 and CDR2: SGHDN, FVKESK. This CDR3 contains 14 residues. After removal of 8 bases from V and 3 bases from J, the junction contained 7 bases not matched to a gene. The CDR3: CASGGQGPTDTQYF. CDR3 DNA: TGTGCCAGCGGCGGACAGGGCCCTACAGATACGCAGTATTTT.

This chain uses TRBV19 with TRBJ1-2; D ambiguous. Deletions cut 3 bases from V and 0 bases from J, with 11 bases between. Germline V lookup: CDR1 LNHDA, CDR2 SQIVND (reference sequence). This CDR3 has 15 residues. CDR3: CASSITELTNYGYTF. CDR3 nucleotide sequence: TGTGCCAGTAGTATCACAGAGCTGACTAACTATGGCTACACCTTC.

The V call is TRBV29-1, the J call TRBJ2-7; D remains unclear. The V end lost 6 bases, the J end lost 6 bases, and 18 bases lay between the germline ends. Germline V gives CDR1 SQVTM, CDR2 ANQGSEA. This CDR3 has 13 amino acids. CDR3 coding DNA: TGCAGCGTAACAAGCCCCCCGGGTATCGAGCAGTACTTC. Amino acids: CSVTSPPGIEQYF.

The rearrangement joins TRBV7-3 to TRBJ2-1; 16 bases map to TRBD2. The V gene end was trimmed by 3 bases and the J gene end by 2 bases; junction bases not matched to a gene: 1. The germline V gene has CDR1 SGHTA and CDR2 FQGTGA. The CDR3 is 17 residues long. The CDR3 sequence: CASSLGLAGGTYNEQFF. In DNA form, the CDR3 reads TGTGCCAGCAGCTTGGGACTAGCGGGAGGGACCTACAATGAGCAGTTCTTC. The complete variable domain, with remaining parts taken from reference TRBV7-3 and TRBJ2-1, reads GAGVSQTPSNKVTEKGKYVELRCDPISGHTALYWYRQSLGQGPEFLIYFQGTGAADDSGLPNDRFFAVRPEGSVSTLKIQRTERGDSAVYLCASSLGLAGGTYNEQFFGPGTRLTVL.

This chain uses TRBV2 with TRBJ1-2; 7 bases align to TRBD1. Per germline, CDR1 SNHLY and CDR2 FYNNEI. Losses at the gene ends were 6 bases for V and 3 bases for J; bases not matched to a gene: 4. There are 13 residues in the CDR3. In nucleotides, the CDR3 is TGTGCCAGCAGCCCCGGGACAGACTATGGCTACACCTTC. It codes for CASSPGTDYGYTF.

The genes are TRBV10-3 and TRBJ1-4; 11 bases line up with TRBD1. CDR3 length: 16 amino acids. Trimming cost V 0 bases and J 7 bases; bases outside gene matches: 4. CDR1 is ENHRY and CDR2 is SYGVKD in the germline V gene. The CDR3 loop is CAISESRTGGSEKLFF. In DNA, the CDR3 is TGTGCCATCAGTGAGTCTAGGACAGGGGGCTCTGAAAAACTGTTTTTT.

The CDR3 is CASSADRGRNDYGYTF. CDR3 sequence (DNA): TGTGCCAGCAGCGCGGACAGGGGGCGGAATGACTATGGCTACACCTTC. The rearrangement links TRBV5-4 to TRBJ1-2, with 11 bases fitting TRBD1. The ends lost 4 bases at V and 3 bases at J; junction bases unmatched: 8. The CDR3 extends over 16 amino acids. The germline V gene encodes CDR1 SGHNT and CDR2 YYREEE (reference sequence). Based on the CDR3 plus reference TRBV5-4 and TRBJ1-2, the full variable domain is ETGVTQSPTHLIKTRGQQVTLRCSSQSGHNTVSWYQQALGQGPQFIFQYYREEENGRGNFPPRFSGLQFPNYSSELNVNALELDDSALYLCASSADRGRNDYGYTFGSGTRLTVV.

The chain has TRBV29-1 and TRBJ1-2, with TRBD1 identical over 7 bases. V was clipped by 5 bases and J by 7 bases; unmatched bases: 7. CDR3 size: 12 residues. Germline V lookup: CDR1 SQVTM, CDR2 ANQGSEA. The chain's CDR3 is CSVQGDQRGYTF. Here the CDR3 DNA reads TGCAGCGTTCAGGGGGATCAGCGTGGCTACACCTTC.

V and J are TRBV5-6 and TRBJ2-1; TRBD2 agrees at 7 bases. The CDR3 runs to 15 residues. Germline V lookup: CDR1 SGHDT, CDR2 YYEEEE. V trimming: 1 base; J trimming: 2 bases; junction bases outside the gene matches: 3. This chain's CDR3 is CASSLSGGPYNEQFF. The CDR3 bases are TGTGCCAGCAGCTTGTCGGGAGGCCCCTACAATGAGCAGTTCTTC.

The genes are TRBV7-3 and TRBJ2-7, with 7 positions matching TRBD2. CDR1 SGHTA and CDR2 FQGTGA come from the germline V gene. This CDR3 is built from 13 residues. V dropped 6 bases and J dropped 6; count of bases not matched to a gene: 8. CDR3 sequence: CASSSLAEGEQYF. CDR3 bases: TGTGCCAGCAGTTCCCTAGCGGAGGGCGAGCAGTACTTC.

The chain has TRBV9 and TRBJ2-3; D not resolved. The CDR3 has 16 amino acids. V shed 1 base and J shed 4 bases, with 16 bases lying between them. The V gene's germline CDR1 is SGDLS and CDR2 YYNGEE. CDR3 residues: CASSVTPRSTADTQYF. Here the CDR3 DNA reads TGTGCCAGCAGCGTAACGCCCCGGTCCACGGCAGATACGCAGTATTTT.

The genes are TRBV2 and TRBJ1-4; 9 positions agree with TRBD1. The germline gives CDR1 SNHLY, CDR2 FYNNEI. CDR3 length: 15 amino acids. V was pared by 6 bases and J by 5 bases, with 7 bases of the junction left unmatched. The CDR3 spells CASRSDRGKNEKLFF. CDR3 in DNA: TGTGCCAGCAGGTCGGACAGGGGCAAAAATGAAAAACTGTTTTTT.

This clone was seen only once. The chain links TRBV14 to TRBJ1-3; D may be TRBD1 (6 bases). The germline CDR1 and CDR2 sequences are SGHDN and FVKESK. Trimming left V 6 bases short and J 4 bases short, with 16 bases between. The CDR3 extends over 15 amino acids. CDR3 sequence (DNA): TGTGCCAGCAGAACAGCAGGGGATCACGGAAACACCATATATTTT. Translating gives CASRTAGDHGNTIYF.

The V and J genes are TRBV6-5 and TRBJ2-7; D may be TRBD1 or TRBD2 (6 bases each). Germline-derived CDR1 and CDR2 are MNHEY and SVGAGI. The CDR3 loop spans 14 amino acids. V shed 10 bases and J shed 7 bases, with 23 bases lying between them. The CDR3 spells CATRRGDTHGEQYF. The CDR3 DNA follows: TGTGCCACCAGGAGGGGGGACACCCATGGGGAGCAGTACTTC.

This chain joins TRBV18 and TRBJ1-4; D gene uncertain. Germline CDR1 and CDR2: KGHSH and LQKENI. The ends were cut back, 2 bases at V and 7 bases at J, with 11 bases in the middle. This CDR3 has 14 amino acids. The CDR3 spells CASSPGNLGEKLFF. The CDR3 DNA sequence: TGTGCCAGCTCACCAGGGAATCTCGGTGAAAAACTGTTTTTT. Full variable domain (missing parts from reference TRBV18 and TRBJ1-4): NAGVMQNPRHLVRRRGQEARLRCSPMKGHSHVYWYRQLPEEGLKFMVYLQKENIIDESGMPKERFSAEFPKEGPSILRIQQVVRGDSAAYFCASSPGNLGEKLFFGSGTQLSVL.

The V gene is TRBV5-4, the J gene TRBJ1-1; 8 positions match TRBD1. The CDR3 is 19 amino acids. Germline CDR1 is SGHNT and CDR2 is YYREEE (reference sequence). The ends lost 5 bases at V and 3 bases at J; junction bases unmatched: 21. For the CDR3, the DNA is TGTGCCAGCAGTTCTCAGGTGGACAGGGAGACTCTCTGGGACACTGAAGCTTTCTTT. It encodes CASSSQVDRETLWDTEAFF.